This T cell receptor (beta chain) was recorded in a study of spatial heterogeneity in lung cancer. Study-wide background: Combinations of a unique TCR and a UMI were tallied in raw reads, and on average each appeared more than ten times.

This clonotype was recorded at least ten times. This sample's time point: sample taken at primary tumor resection. Sequencing was performed on whole RNA extracted from tumor and nontumor lung tissue, or from frozen PBMC, and the material was left unsorted. There were 72 donors, all of them untreated patients with early-stage non-small cell lung cancer. V lost 0 bases and J lost 7; bases outside the gene matches: 3. CDR3 length equals 17 residues. CDR1 is MNHNS, CDR2 SASEGT, per germline. Every TCR cDNA molecule bore a unique molecular identifier. TCRdb recomputed calls from the 5' RACE reads with MiXCR, one row per CDR3 protein. The table has roughly 8,000 distinct CDR3 sequences, roughly 5.9% seen once.

The TCR sequence derives from a male donor with early-stage non-small cell lung cancer. The rearrangement links TRBV6-1 to TRBJ2-1; 16 nucleotides line up with TRBD2. This sample comprised PBMCs, obtained at surgery. CDR3 nucleotides: TGTGCCAGCAGTGAAGCTAAGGGACTAGCGGGAGGGAATGAGCAGTTCTTC. Its protein is CASSEAKGLAGGNEQFF.